This T cell receptor beta chain was captured by sequencing in a study of radiotherapy plus CTLA-4 blockade in lung cancer. Trimming took 9 bases from V and 6 from J, leaving 19 bases between them. CDR1 and CDR2 from the germline V gene are LNHDA and SQIVND (reference sequence). The CDR3 covers 14 residues. The assay was immunoSEQ multiplex PCR, and TCRdb's table has in-frame clones only and misses some. Of fewer than 140,000 clones detected, 70% to 90% appear once; the ten largest clones hold 2% to 3%. This receptor was taken from a human donor with non-small cell lung cancer that progressed on radiotherapy plus ipilimumab. Some clones in this sample may be carry-over from other donors' samples. Material: peripheral blood, obtained from a patient treated with radiotherapy plus ipilimumab. The genes are TRBV19 and TRBJ2-3; tentative D call: TRBD1 (5 bases). The CDR3 region has the DNA TGTGCCAGCAGGACCCTCCAGTGGGGCGATACGCAGTATTTT. Encoded protein: CASRTLQWGDTQYF.